This TCR beta chain originates from a study of blood T cell repertoires in COVID-19. At the level of the study: Specimens from acute and convalescent COVID-19 originated in the United States, Italy and Spain. T cells, B-cell-depleted T cells, or PBMCs provided the cDNA or gDNA that served as material.

There are 14 residues in the CDR3. V shed 7 bases and J 2 bases; nucleotides not matched to a gene: 4. Germline assignment: CDR1 SGHRS and CDR2 YFSETQ. Clones were read by immunoSEQ multiplex PCR, and TCRdb kept only the in-frame ones, dropping some. The table includes fewer than 150,000 clones, 85% detected once. This clonotype was obtained from a man aged 50 to 60 with acute or convalescent COVID-19. The chain combines TRBV5-1 with TRBJ2-2; 8 bases are a match to TRBD1. Sequencing was carried out using peripheral blood. CDR3 in DNA: TGCGCCAGCTCCGGGACAGGAAACACCGGGGAGCTGTTTTTT. Protein: CASSGTGNTGELFF.